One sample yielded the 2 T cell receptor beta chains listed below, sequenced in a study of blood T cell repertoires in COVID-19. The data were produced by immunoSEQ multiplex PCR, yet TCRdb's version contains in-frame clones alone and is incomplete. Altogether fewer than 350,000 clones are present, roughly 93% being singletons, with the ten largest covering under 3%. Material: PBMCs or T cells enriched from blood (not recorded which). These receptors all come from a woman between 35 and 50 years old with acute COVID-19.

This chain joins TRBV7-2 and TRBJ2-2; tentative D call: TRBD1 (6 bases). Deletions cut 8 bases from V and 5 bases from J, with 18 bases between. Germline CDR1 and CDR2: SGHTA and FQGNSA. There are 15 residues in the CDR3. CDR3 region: CASSRDARGTGELFF. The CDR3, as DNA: TGTGCCAGCTCCCGGGACGCCAGGGGTACCGGGGAGCTGTTTTTT.

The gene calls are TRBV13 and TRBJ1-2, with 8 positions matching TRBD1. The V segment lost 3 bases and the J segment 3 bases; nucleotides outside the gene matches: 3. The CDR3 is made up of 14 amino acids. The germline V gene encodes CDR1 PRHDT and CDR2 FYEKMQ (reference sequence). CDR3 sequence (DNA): TGTGCCAGCAGCTTTGACAGGGGCGACTATGGCTACACCTTC. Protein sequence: CASSFDRGDYGYTF.